The clone carrying this T cell receptor beta chain was picked up many times. Germline trimming cut 5 bases from V and 0 bases from J; bases unmatched to any gene: 14. CDR3 length: 19 amino acids. CDR1 and CDR2 from the germline V gene are MNHEY and SMNVEV (reference sequence). TCRdb reprocessed the RT-PCR reads via MiXCR and lists one record per CDR3 protein. The sample has almost 700,000 distinct CDR3 sequences; 12% to 15% are singletons. The origin of this receptor is a female donor in good health, serving as a healthy control. Sequences were obtained from memory CD4+ T cells from blood. This chain joins TRBV27 and TRBJ2-2, with TRBD1 matching 8 bases. The CDR3 loop is CASSTRGRDPQANTGELFF. CDR3 sequence (DNA): TGTGCCAGCAGTACCAGGGGGCGCGATCCCCAAGCGAACACCGGGGAGCTGTTTTTT.